This TCR beta chain was identified during a study of cytomegalovirus exposure and HLA in healthy donors. Study-level points and caveats: According to a later analysis, most TCR beta chains associated with CMV appeared HLA-restricted. In vitro data verified a few CMV-associated chains as specific for CMV antigens.

This PCR relied on a set of 60 Vbeta primers and 13 Jbeta primers. TCRdb's table, derived via immunoSEQ multiplex PCR, lists solely in-frame clones and lacks some. The sample holds approximately 180,000 clones, 65% to 80% seen once. With V trimmed by 0 bases and J by 7 bases, 1 base remained unmatched. The length of the CDR3 is 13 residues. Germline V gene data show CDR1 as KGHSH and CDR2 as LQKENI. Remarks on this clone: Its antigen is not known.

The gene calls are TRBV18 and TRBJ1-1; 8 positions agree with TRBD1. Sequences were obtained from PBMCs. The receptor was isolated from a woman between 40 and 55 years old in good health and CMV-seronegative. DNA for the CDR3: TGTGCCAGCTCACCACCGACAGGGGTTGAAGCTTTCTTT. Translating gives CASSPPTGVEAFF.